Included here is one TCR beta chain sequence, with context. At one of its ends the junction is not consistent with the germline gene, which may arise from a read error. Random-hexamer reverse transcription was applied to about 0.45 to 1 ug RNA. Each CDR3 protein is one row after TCRdb ran MiXCR on the immunoSEQ multiplex PCR reads. In the table there are some 210,000 distinct CDR3 sequences, 94% of which are singletons. TEMRA cells were enriched by FACS, while CD8+ and CD4+ T cells were obtained through a negative isolation that was performed magnetically. The entry originates in a study of CD8 T cells in Susac syndrome. Across the study: The Susac syndrome patients were therapy-naive, on corticosteroids, or on intravenous immunoglobulin alone at blood draw.

Germline CDR1 SGHRS, CDR2 YFSETQ. CDR3 length: 13 amino acids. This sequence joins TRBV5-1 and TRBJ2-1, with D perhaps matching TRBD2 (5 bases). The sequence was collected from a human donor with Susac syndrome. The sequencing input was CD4+ T cells from PBMCs. In DNA form, the CDR3 reads TGTGCCAGCAGCTTAGCAGGCGGGAATGAGCAGTTCTTC. Protein sequence: CASSLAGGNEQFF.